Below are 29 T cell receptor beta chains sequenced from a single sample in a study of PD-1 blockade in classical Hodgkin lymphoma. The time point is: newly diagnosed, previously untreated cHL patient sample. Magnetic negative selection was used to purify CD4+ T cells from PBMCs that had been thawed. Produced via immunoSEQ multiplex PCR; TCRdb's table is partial and in-frame only. Of under 20,000 clones detected, around 92% appear once; the ten largest clones hold 0.51%. The sequencing sample was made of CD4+ T cells from blood. These receptors all come from a human donor with classical Hodgkin lymphoma.

The genes are TRBV6-6 and TRBJ1-5; D is undetermined. The V gene lost 2 bases and the J gene lost 2 bases, with 7 bases spanning the gap. Germline CDR1 and CDR2: MNHNY and SVGAGI (reference sequence). This CDR3 has 14 amino acids. The CDR3 sequence: CASSYRAGNQPQHF. CDR3 coding DNA: TGTGCCAGCAGTTACAGGGCCGGCAATCAGCCCCAGCATTTT.

The chain uses TRBV7-8 and TRBJ1-6; TRBD1 might be the D (6 bases). Trimming cost V 5 bases and J 6 bases, with 17 bases left between them. From germline, CDR1 is SGHVS and CDR2 FQNEAQ. The CDR3 contains 16 residues. This CDR3 reads CASSSTDRTSNSPLHF. The CDR3 DNA reads TGTGCCAGCAGCAGTACAGACAGGACTTCTAATTCACCCCTCCACTTT.

The genes are TRBV28 and TRBJ2-2; D is uncertain. In germline, CDR1 is MDHEN, CDR2 SYDVKM. The CDR3 loop spans 15 amino acids. V was trimmed by 3 bases and J by 1 base, leaving 9 bases between them. The CDR3 DNA sequence: TGTGCCAGCAGTTTGGCAGGAGTGAACACCGGGGAGCTGTTTTTT. Protein sequence: CASSLAGVNTGELFF.

The chain combines TRBV6-5 with TRBJ2-7, with 9 bases that match TRBD2. The J segment lost 3 bases and the V segment lost 0 bases, leaving 6 bases of the junction unmatched. Looked up from germline, CDR1 is MNHEY and CDR2 is SVGAGI. The CDR3 has 16 residues. Here the CDR3 DNA reads TGTGCCAGCAGTTACTCTTTTAGCGGGAGAAACTACGAGCAGTACTTC. Translated, it gives CASSYSFSGRNYEQYF.

This chain joins TRBV18 and TRBJ2-3, with D uncertain. Germline loops: CDR1 KGHSH, CDR2 LQKENI. V lost 3 bases to trimming and J lost 1 base, with 11 bases between them. The length of the CDR3 is 15 residues. As DNA, the CDR3 is TGTGCCAGCTCACCCAGGCGGTCCGGCACAGATACGCAGTATTTT. Its translation is CASSPRRSGTDTQYF. The variable domain in full, with the rest retrieved from reference TRBV18 and TRBJ2-3, is NAGVMQNPRHLVRRRGQEARLRCSPMKGHSHVYWYRQLPEEGLKFMVYLQKENIIDESGMPKERFSAEFPKEGPSILRIQQVVRGDSAAYFCASSPRRSGTDTQYFGPGTRLTVL.

V gene TRBV5-8 combines with J gene TRBJ1-1; no definite D call. This CDR3 region has 13 residues. The germline V gene encodes CDR1 SGHTS and CDR2 YDEGEE. The V gene lost 1 base and the J gene lost 1 base, with 5 bases spanning the gap. Here the CDR3 reads CASSLRGNTEAFF. The CDR3 DNA is TGTGCCAGCAGCTTGAGAGGGAACACTGAAGCTTTCTTT.

This chain uses TRBV19 with TRBJ2-4, with 7 bases lining up with TRBD2. The V gene end was trimmed by 7 bases and the J gene end by 2 bases; junction bases not matched to a gene: 5. This CDR3 is 14 amino acids long. Germline V gene data show CDR1 as LNHDA and CDR2 as SQIVND (reference sequence). CDR3 in DNA: TGTGCCAGTAAGGCGGGGGAAACCAAAAACATTCAGTACTTC. Protein product: CASKAGETKNIQYF.

The rearrangement links TRBV4-1 to TRBJ2-7; D is possibly TRBD1 (5 bases). The CDR3 has 17 amino acids. CDR1 and CDR2 (germline): MGHRA, YSYEKL. Trimming removed 0 bases at V and 7 bases at J, with 22 bases between. CDR3 region: CASSQESNLRPPGEQYF. As DNA, the CDR3 is TGCGCCAGCAGCCAAGAATCGAACCTCCGGCCCCCAGGGGAGCAGTACTTC.

J is TRBJ2-3 and V is TRBV30, with TRBD2 as a possible D gene (5 bases). The CDR3 is made up of 12 amino acids. V lost 5 bases and J lost 4, with 10 bases in between. CDR1 is GTSNPN and CDR2 is SVGIG in the germline V gene (reference sequence). The CDR3 region has the DNA TGTGCCTGGGGGGAGTGGTCAGATACGCAGTATTTT. Translation gives CAWGEWSDTQYF.

This chain uses TRBV5-8 with TRBJ2-7; D unclear. The CDR3 sequence is 11 residues long. Germline CDR1 reads SGHTS; CDR2 reads YDEGEE. Trimming left V 1 base short and J 3 bases short, with 2 bases between. The CDR3 DNA is TGTGCCAGCAGCTTGCGCTACGAGCAGTACTTC. This sequence encodes CASSLRYEQYF.

The genes are TRBV5-4 and TRBJ2-1, with TRBD2 identical over 7 bases. CDR3 size: 14 residues. Germline-derived CDR1 and CDR2 are SGHNT and YYREEE (reference sequence). V was pared by 5 bases and J by 5 bases, with 7 bases of the junction left unmatched. CDR3 nucleotides: TGTGCCAGCAGTCGGACTAGTGGGGACAATGAGCAGTTCTTC. It is translated as CASSRTSGDNEQFF. Variable domain in full (rest from reference TRBV5-4 and TRBJ2-1): ETGVTQSPTHLIKTRGQQVTLRCSSQSGHNTVSWYQQALGQGPQFIFQYYREEENGRGNFPPRFSGLQFPNYSSELNVNALELDDSALYLCASSRTSGDNEQFFGPGTRLTVL.

The rearrangement links TRBV15 to TRBJ1-5, with TRBD1 identical over 8 bases. V lost 0 bases and J lost 0; bases outside the gene matches: 13. This CDR3 contains 20 residues. CDR1 is LNHNV and CDR2 is YYDKDF in the germline V gene (reference sequence). CDR3 residues: CATSRDKDREYRYSNQPQHF. The CDR3 region has the DNA TGTGCCACCAGCAGAGATAAGGACAGGGAATACCGATATAGCAATCAGCCCCAGCATTTT.

The chain couples TRBV1 to TRBJ2-1; the D call TRBD2 from the table was never checked on the DNA. TRBV1 is a pseudogene locus. The CDR3 totals 16 residues. The CDR3 nucleotides are TGCACCAGCAGCCAGAGGCGACCCTCGGGGGTCACTGAGCAGTTCTTC. Translated, it gives CTSSQRRPSGVTEQFF.

The V call is TRBV11-3, the J call TRBJ2-1, with 10 bases aligning to TRBD2. Germline-derived CDR1 and CDR2 are SGHNT and YENEEA. The V gene end was trimmed by 3 bases and the J gene end by 12 bases; junction bases not matched to a gene: 14. CDR3 length: 16 amino acids. The CDR3 reads CASSFFSGRPLLGQFF. As DNA, the CDR3 is TGTGCCAGCAGCTTTTTTAGCGGGAGGCCCCTTTTAGGGCAGTTCTTC.

The sample holds one count of this clone. V is TRBV18 and J is TRBJ1-2, with TRBD1 matching 10 bases. The CDR3 extends over 13 amino acids. Germline V gene sequence: CDR1 KGHSH, CDR2 LQKENI. Trimming removed 5 bases from V and 7 bases from J; junction bases left unmatched: 4. The CDR3 DNA follows: TGTGCCAGCTCAGCAGACAGGGGGCTTGGCTACACCTTC. Translating it yields CASSADRGLGYTF.

The chain is built from TRBV4-2 and TRBJ2-2; 7 bases are a match to TRBD2. Germline CDR1 is LGHNA and CDR2 is YNFKEQ. CDR3 length: 18 residues. Trimming at V came to 0 bases and at J to 1 base, leaving 8 bases not matched to a gene. The CDR3 is CASSQERAGAKNTGELFF. DNA for the CDR3: TGTGCCAGCAGCCAAGAAAGGGCGGGAGCCAAGAACACCGGGGAGCTGTTTTTT.

Note on this clone: The junction does not match germline at one end; this may be a read error. V gene TRBV27 combines with J gene TRBJ2-3; 8 bases align to TRBD2. Germline values: CDR1 MNHEY, CDR2 SMNVEV (reference sequence). This CDR3 spans 9 amino acids. CDR3 in DNA: TGTGCCAGCAGTGTACTAGCGGCTTTT. The encoded protein is CASSVLAAF.

The chain couples TRBV5-1 to TRBJ2-3; D possibly matches TRBD1 or TRBD2 (5 bases each). V gave up 7 bases and J gave up 7 bases, with 19 bases separating them. The CDR3 covers 14 residues. Germline CDR1 and CDR2: SGHRS and YFSETQ. CDR3 bases: TGCGCCAGCTCCGGGACGCCGGGCCCAAATACGCAGTATTTT. Protein sequence: CASSGTPGPNTQYF.

The chain recombines TRBV20-1 with TRBJ2-1; D remains ambiguous. CDR3 length: 11 amino acids. CDR1 is DFQATT and CDR2 is SNEGSKA in the germline V gene (reference sequence). V was cut by 5 bases and J by 6 bases, with 8 bases left in between. In nucleotides, the CDR3 is TGCAGTGCTTGGCGAGCCAATGAGCAGTTCTTC. Protein sequence: CSAWRANEQFF.

The chain links TRBV7-6 to TRBJ1-4; the D is unclear. Germline loops: CDR1 SGHVS, CDR2 FNYEAQ. The CDR3 consists of 14 residues. Trimming removed 7 bases at V and 7 bases at J, with 16 bases between. DNA of the CDR3: TGTGCCAGCACCCGGAGTGATACAAGTGAAAAACTGTTTTTT. Translated: CASTRSDTSEKLFF.

The J gene is TRBJ1-1, the V gene TRBV30; D uncertain. The CDR3 totals 14 residues. Germline CDR1 reads GTSNPN; CDR2 reads SVGIG (reference sequence). Trimming pared 3 bases from V and 4 bases from J, leaving 15 bases between. The DNA of the CDR3 is TGTGCCTGGAGGATTCTGCGGGGAAGCACTGAAGCTTTCTTT. Translated: CAWRILRGSTEAFF. The full variable domain, its missing parts supplied by reference TRBV30 and TRBJ1-1, is SQTIHQWPATLVQPVGSPLSLECTVEGTSNPNLYWYRQAAGRGLQLLFYSVGIGQISSEVPQNLSASRPQDRQFILSSKKLLLSDSGFYLCAWRILRGSTEAFFGQGTRLTVV.

This clone was recorded once. The chain joins TRBV7-9 to TRBJ1-1; D possibly corresponds to TRBD1 (5 bases). The CDR3 length is 16 residues. Per germline, CDR1 SEHNR and CDR2 FQNEAQ (reference sequence). Trimming left V 5 bases short and J 4 bases short, with 20 bases between. Written as DNA, the CDR3 is TGTGCCAGCAGCCCTCAGGGACCCAAAGATGGCACTGAAGCTTTCTTT. Protein product: CASSPQGPKDGTEAFF.

J is TRBJ1-2 and V is TRBV2; D not certain. Germline CDR1 is SNHLY and CDR2 is FYNNEI. This CDR3 region has 14 residues. V lost 2 bases, J lost 2 bases, and 9 bases lay in between. The CDR3 bases are TGTGCCAGCAGTGAAAAGGCTCAGAACTATGGCTACACCTTC. Translated, it gives CASSEKAQNYGYTF.

The chain recombines TRBV7-9 with TRBJ1-3; D is possibly TRBD1 (6 bases). The V gene's germline CDR1 is SEHNR and CDR2 FQNEAQ (reference sequence). The CDR3 is 16 amino acids. Trimming removed 1 base from V and 0 bases from J, with 10 bases in between. The DNA for the CDR3 is TGTGCCAGCAGCTTAGGCCGGGACATCTCTGGAAACACCATATATTTT. Translated, it gives CASSLGRDISGNTIYF. Combining the CDR3 with reference TRBV7-9 and TRBJ1-3 gives the whole variable domain DTGVSQNPRHKITKRGQNVTFRCDPISEHNRLYWYRQTLGQGPEFLTYFQNEAQLEKSRLLSDRFSAERPKGSFSTLEIQRTEQGDSAMYLCASSLGRDISGNTIYFGEGSWLTVV.

V is TRBV28 and J is TRBJ2-1; no definite D call. The CDR3 extends over 13 amino acids. V was clipped by 7 bases and J by 0 bases, with 7 bases between them. Germline V gene lookup returns CDR1 MDHEN and CDR2 SYDVKM. CDR3: CASKPHSYNEQFF. The CDR3 DNA sequence: TGTGCCAGCAAGCCACACTCCTACAATGAGCAGTTCTTC.

This chain links TRBV28 with TRBJ1-5; tentatively, D is TRBD1 (5 bases). Per the germline V gene, CDR1 is MDHEN and CDR2 is SYDVKM. Trimming removed 5 bases from V and 5 bases from J, with 16 bases in between. This CDR3 spans 15 amino acids. CDR3 DNA sequence: TGTGCCAGCAGTCTCCGGGACGGCGGTCATCAGCCCCAGCATTTT. Translated: CASSLRDGGHQPQHF.

The chain recombines TRBV30 with TRBJ2-7; 7 bases fit TRBD2. The CDR3 runs to 15 residues. Germline CDR1 is GTSNPN and CDR2 is SVGIG (reference sequence). V shed 4 bases and J 0 bases; nucleotides not matched to a gene: 9. The CDR3, as DNA: TGTGCCTGGACCGGTGGGGAGGGGAACTCCTACGAGCAGTACTTC. Its translation is CAWTGGEGNSYEQYF.

The chain couples TRBV18 to TRBJ2-1; either TRBD1 or TRBD2 may supply D (5 bases each). The V end lost 1 base, the J end lost 7 bases, and 11 bases lay between the germline ends. The length of the CDR3 is 14 residues. Germline V gene sequence: CDR1 KGHSH, CDR2 LQKENI. CDR3 protein: CASSPQLGVNEQFF. The DNA for the CDR3 is TGTGCCAGCTCACCACAGTTGGGGGTAAATGAGCAGTTCTTC.

This clone occurred once. CDR3 bases: TGTGCCAGCAGCTTGTTGGGGGATGAGCAGTTCTTC. It specifies CASSLLGDEQFF. V usage is TRBV5-4 and J usage is TRBJ2-1; D tentatively reads TRBD1 or TRBD2 (5 bases each). CDR3 length: 12 residues. In germline, CDR1 is SGHNT, CDR2 YYREEE (reference sequence). Trimming took off 1 base at V and 8 bases at J, with 7 bases between the two ends.